These 26 T cell receptor beta chains originate from one sample sequenced in a study of response to subunit inactivated influenza vaccine. TCRdb re-derived calls from the RT-PCR reads in MiXCR, one entry per CDR3 protein. This sample yields roughly 500,000 distinct CDR3 sequences, of which about 17% are seen a single time; less than 4% belongs to the top ten. The sample here was CD4+ T cells sorted from PBMCs, taken around 2 years after vaccination. These TCRs come from a man aged 50 to 69 who received an inactivated influenza vaccine.

The chain employs TRBV3-1 and TRBJ1-2; 8 bases fit TRBD1. The length of the CDR3 is 13 residues. The V segment lost 1 base and the J segment 6 bases; nucleotides outside the gene matches: 1. Germline values: CDR1 LGHDT, CDR2 YNNKEL (reference sequence). Here the CDR3 DNA reads TGTGCCAGCAGCCAAGCCAGGGGGCATGGCTACACCTTC. It encodes CASSQARGHGYTF.

This clonotype has just a few counts. CDR3 sequence: CAISGQGTTGELFF. The DNA of the CDR3 is TGTGCCATCAGTGGACAGGGAACCACCGGGGAGCTGTTTTTT. The chain links TRBV10-3 to TRBJ2-2; 7 bases are shared with TRBD1. Looked up from germline, CDR1 is ENHRY and CDR2 is SYGVKD. Trimming removed 4 bases from V and 4 bases from J; junction bases left unmatched: 3. The CDR3 covers 14 residues.

This clonotype was seen more than once but under ten times. The V and J genes are TRBV6-2 or TRBV6-3 and TRBJ2-3; weak D call: TRBD2 (5 bases). Deletions cut 2 bases from V and 4 bases from J, with 13 bases between. The CDR3 runs 15 residues. Germline lookup yields CDR1 MNHEY and CDR2 SVGEGT. The CDR3 nucleotides are TGTGCCAGCAGTTACGGAGGAAACGGCCCAGATACGCAGTATTTT. Protein: CASSYGGNGPDTQYF.

The CDR3 nucleotides read TGCGCCAGCAGCTCCCCGCGTGGCGGGAGTAACACCGGGGAGCTGTTTTTT. Protein: CASSSPRGGSNTGELFF. The genes are TRBV5-1 and TRBJ2-2, with 7 bases fitting TRBD2. The CDR3 runs to 17 residues. V lost 3 bases, J lost 2 bases, and 10 bases stayed unmatched. Germline V lookup: CDR1 SGHRS, CDR2 YFSETQ.

This clonotype was counted many times. This chain joins TRBV7-8 and TRBJ2-1; D is possibly TRBD1 or TRBD2 (5 bases each). The germline gives CDR1 SGHVS, CDR2 FQNEAQ. Trimming removed 3 bases at V and 0 bases at J, with 12 bases between. The CDR3 runs to 16 residues. CDR3 protein: CASSFGATSSYNEQFF. The CDR3 coding sequence is TGTGCCAGCAGCTTCGGGGCTACCAGCTCCTACAATGAGCAGTTCTTC. Drawing the rest from reference TRBV7-8 and TRBJ2-1, the complete variable domain is GAGVSQSPRYKVAKRGQDVALRCDPISGHVSLFWYQQALGQGPEFLTYFQNEAQLDKSGLPSDRFFAERPEGSVSTLKIQRTQQEDSAVYLCASSFGATSSYNEQFFGPGTRLTVL.

This clonotype was counted only a few times. Sequence at one end of the junction differs from germline and may be a read error. The chain couples TRBV4-2 to TRBJ1-2; 8 nucleotides agree with TRBD1. The V gene's germline CDR1 is LGHNA and CDR2 YNFKEQ. There are 13 residues in the CDR3. CDR3 loop: CASCQWPGGPHTF. DNA for the CDR3: TGTGCCAGCTGCCAGTGGCCAGGGGGCCCCCACACCTTC.

This chain joins TRBV5-6 and TRBJ2-7; D is unresolved. Germline lookup yields CDR1 SGHDT and CDR2 YYEEEE. The CDR3 is 16 amino acids. Trimming removed 4 bases from V and 3 bases from J, with 20 bases in between. CDR3 region: CASSPIGLRLNYEQYF. CDR3 sequence (DNA): TGTGCCAGCAGCCCTATCGGGTTAAGACTTAACTACGAGCAGTACTTC.

This clonotype was counted between two and nine times. The chain combines TRBV28 with TRBJ2-1; D tentatively reads TRBD1 or TRBD2 (5 bases each). Germline lookup yields CDR1 MDHEN and CDR2 SYDVKM. This CDR3 has 14 residues. Trimming shortened V by 9 bases and J by 5 bases, and 17 bases separated the two germline ends. The CDR3 is CASYGAPNHNEQFF. DNA of the CDR3: TGTGCCAGTTACGGGGCTCCGAATCACAATGAGCAGTTCTTC.

The chain links TRBV7-2 to TRBJ2-3; a possible D gene is TRBD2 (6 bases). Germline lookup yields CDR1 SGHTA and CDR2 FQGNSA. Deletions cut 5 bases from V and 6 bases from J, with 15 bases between. The CDR3 spans 14 residues. The CDR3 DNA sequence: TGTGCCAGCAGCATGACTAGGTTCGGGGATACGCAGTATTTT. Amino acid sequence: CASSMTRFGDTQYF.

The CDR3 coding sequence is TGTGCCAGCAGTTTATTCGGGGGACCTTCCTACGAGCAGTACTTC. Its protein is CASSLFGGPSYEQYF. The chain uses TRBV27 and TRBJ2-7, with a tentative D call TRBD2 (6 bases). V was shortened by 1 base and J by 1 base, with 11 bases between the two germline ends. The CDR3 is made up of 15 amino acids. Germline-derived CDR1 and CDR2 are MNHEY and SMNVEV (reference sequence).

Of note for this clonotype: A read error may account for a junction end that differs from germline. The chain joins TRBV29-1 to TRBJ2-3; D may match TRBD1 or TRBD2 (6 bases each). CDR1 and CDR2 from the germline V gene are SQVTM and ANQGSEA. This CDR3 has 12 residues. CDR3 coding DNA: TGCAGCGTTGAAAGGGGGGCAGATAAGCAGTATTTT. It encodes CSVERGADKQYF.

V gene TRBV30 combines with J gene TRBJ2-7; 10 positions agree with TRBD1. This CDR3 is 14 amino acids long. Germline assignment: CDR1 GTSNPN and CDR2 SVGIG (reference sequence). Trimming took 2 bases from V and 5 from J; bases not matched to a gene: 6. The CDR3 region is CAWSPGTGVHEQYF. In DNA, the CDR3 is TGTGCCTGGAGTCCCGGGACAGGGGTTCACGAGCAGTACTTC.

This clonotype was seen a few times. V usage is TRBV5-1 and J usage is TRBJ2-1, with D tentatively TRBD2 (6 bases). V shed 1 base and J shed 10 bases, with 12 bases lying between them. Germline V gene lookup returns CDR1 SGHRS and CDR2 YFSETQ. The CDR3 runs to 13 residues. The chain's CDR3 is CASSLSPGGEQFF. In DNA, the CDR3 is TGCGCCAGCAGCTTGTCCCCTGGAGGGGAGCAGTTCTTC.

The sample holds a few counts of this clonotype. This sequence joins TRBV7-3 and TRBJ2-7; 9 nucleotides match TRBD2. J was trimmed by 2 bases and V by 2 bases; bases with no gene match: 4. This CDR3 is built from 15 residues. Germline values: CDR1 SGHTA, CDR2 FQGTGA. As DNA, the CDR3 is TGTGCCAGCAGCTTAGGTGGCGGGAGGGCCTACGAGCAGTACTTC. Translation gives CASSLGGGRAYEQYF.

The CDR3: CASTRARGETQYF. Here the CDR3 DNA reads TGTGCCAGCACAAGGGCCCGAGGAGAGACCCAGTACTTC. The chain employs TRBV7-2 and TRBJ2-5, with D hard to call. The CDR3 covers 13 residues. The V and J ends lost 7 bases and 4 bases respectively, with 13 bases between them. Germline loops: CDR1 SGHTA, CDR2 FQGNSA.

This clonotype turned up a few times. The chain carries TRBV5-6 and TRBJ2-5; D uncertain. The CDR3 has 14 amino acids. The germline V gene has CDR1 SGHDT and CDR2 YYEEEE. The V end was cut by 0 bases, the J end by 1 base, with 7 bases between. CDR3 amino acids: CASSLEALQETQYF. The CDR3 nucleotides are TGTGCCAGCAGCTTGGAGGCTCTCCAAGAGACCCAGTACTTC.

The CDR3 DNA sequence: TGTGCCAGTTCAGGGTCGAGGAACACCGGGGAGCTGTTTTTT. As protein: CASSGSRNTGELFF. The V call is TRBV12-3 or TRBV12-4, the J call TRBJ2-2; D might be TRBD1 (5 bases). The CDR3 contains 14 residues. Deletions cut 9 bases from V and 1 base from J, with 12 bases between.

The chain recombines TRBV11-2 with TRBJ1-1, with 7 positions matching TRBD1. CDR1 SGHAT and CDR2 FQNNGV come from the germline V gene. V lost 2 bases to trimming and J lost 1 base; unmatched junction nucleotides: 4. CDR3 length equals 15 residues. DNA for the CDR3: TGTGCCAGCAGCTTACTACAGGGGAGGAACACTGAAGCTTTCTTT. This encodes CASSLLQGRNTEAFF.

This chain connects TRBV7-2 to TRBJ2-7; D is ambiguous. Germline lookup yields CDR1 SGHTA and CDR2 FQGNSA. CDR3 length equals 13 residues. V was clipped by 5 bases and J by 3 bases, with 11 bases between them. The CDR3 region is CASSQVVGYEQYF. The CDR3, as DNA: TGTGCCAGCAGCCAGGTGGTGGGCTACGAGCAGTACTTC. The full variable domain, rest sourced from reference TRBV7-2 and TRBJ2-7, is GAGVSQSPSNKVTEKGKDVELRCDPISGHTALYWYRQSLGQGLEFLIYFQGNSAPDKSGLPSDRFSAERTGGSVSTLTIQRTQQEDSAVYLCASSQVVGYEQYFGPGTRLTVT.

V usage is TRBV27 and J usage is TRBJ2-2; D gene ambiguous. Germline CDR1 is MNHEY and CDR2 is SMNVEV (reference sequence). This CDR3 region has 14 residues. The ends were cut back, 2 bases at V and 7 bases at J, with 11 bases in the middle. This CDR3 reads CASSLRRVGGELFF. The CDR3 nucleotides are TGTGCCAGCAGTTTAAGAAGGGTAGGCGGGGAGCTGTTTTTT.

Regarding this clonotype: Germline and junction disagree at one end, which may indicate a read error. The chain joins TRBV28 to TRBJ2-3, with 7 bases fitting TRBD1. The CDR3 is made up of 14 amino acids. CDR1 and CDR2 from the germline V gene are MDHEN and SYDVKM. The CDR3 nucleotides read TGTGTCAGCAGACAGGGAATCCAGACAGATACGCAGTATTTT. It is translated as CVSRQGIQTDTQYF.

This sequence joins TRBV11-2 and TRBJ2-7; TRBD1 aligns across 7 bases. Germline trimming cut 5 bases from V and 2 bases from J; bases unmatched to any gene: 18. Germline CDR1 reads SGHAT; CDR2 reads FQNNGV. The CDR3 runs 18 residues. As DNA, the CDR3 is TGTGCCAGCAGCCCTAGTGGGTTTCTAAGGGGGCCCACCTACGAGCAGTACTTC. Its translation is CASSPSGFLRGPTYEQYF.

The J gene is TRBJ2-7, the V gene TRBV11-2; D is unclear. V was clipped by 0 bases and J by 3 bases, with 12 bases between them. CDR3 size: 15 residues. The V gene's germline CDR1 is SGHAT and CDR2 FQNNGV. CDR3 region: CASSLDFPVHYEQYF. The CDR3 coding sequence is TGTGCCAGCAGCTTAGATTTTCCGGTACACTACGAGCAGTACTTC.

For this clonotype: This may come from a read error, since a much larger clone is one base off. This chain connects TRBV20-1 to TRBJ2-1; 8 nucleotides align to TRBD2. Germline loops: CDR1 DFQATT, CDR2 SNEGSKA (reference sequence). The CDR3 runs 15 residues. The chain's CDR3 is CCAPHSGETYNEQFF. DNA of the CDR3: TGCTGTGCGCCGCATAGCGGGGAGACCTACAATGAGCAGTTCTTC.

V is TRBV7-2 and J is TRBJ1-6, with D tentatively TRBD1 (5 bases). Germline V CDR1 and CDR2: SGHTA, FQGNSA. V was clipped by 3 bases and J by 7 bases, with 13 bases between them. The length of the CDR3 is 15 residues. This chain's CDR3 is CASSLFQGGNSPLHF. As DNA, the CDR3 is TGTGCCAGCAGCTTGTTTCAGGGAGGGAATTCACCCCTCCACTTT.

The count of this clonotype is one. This chain uses TRBV14 with TRBJ2-7, with unresolved D. The CDR3 is 15 residues long. Germline CDR1 is SGHDN and CDR2 is FVKESK. Trimming took off 0 bases at V and 1 base at J, with 10 bases between the two ends. CDR3 loop: CASSQDLLGSYEQYF. The CDR3 nucleotides read TGTGCCAGCAGCCAAGATCTTCTGGGTTCCTACGAGCAGTACTTC.